Given below is one T cell receptor beta chain in context. This sample is drawn from a study of shared clonotypes between healthy human individuals. Study-level information: The cohort had a couple of women and a few men, ages 18 to 49.

The assay was run at deep level. Each subset's genomic DNA was split evenly across several immunoSEQ plates. Per the study methods: Junction-only immunoSEQ data arrived without quality scores, meaning filtering differed. Some clones are missing from TCRdb's copy, which holds only in-frame ones; the method was immunoSEQ multiplex PCR. V, J and clone size are taken as reported in that table, and D and trimming were inferred from the DNA itself. The sample has more than 600,000 clones, approximately 90% seen once; the top ten hold 24%. CD45RO-negative, CCR7-selected cells formed the naive CD8 fraction, which excluded terminally differentiated effector memory CD45RA+ cells. CDR3 length: 14 amino acids. The germline V gene encodes CDR1 MNHEY and CDR2 SMNVEV (reference sequence). The V end was cut by 2 bases, the J end by 5 bases, with 10 bases between.

This TCR was sampled from a man in his thirties or forties in good health. Sequenced sample: naive CD8+ T cells sorted from blood. This sequence joins TRBV27 and TRBJ2-1; D not resolved. CDR3 coding DNA: TGTGCCAGCAGTTTAGTATCGAGGAACAATGAGCAGTTCTTC. It encodes CASSLVSRNNEQFF.